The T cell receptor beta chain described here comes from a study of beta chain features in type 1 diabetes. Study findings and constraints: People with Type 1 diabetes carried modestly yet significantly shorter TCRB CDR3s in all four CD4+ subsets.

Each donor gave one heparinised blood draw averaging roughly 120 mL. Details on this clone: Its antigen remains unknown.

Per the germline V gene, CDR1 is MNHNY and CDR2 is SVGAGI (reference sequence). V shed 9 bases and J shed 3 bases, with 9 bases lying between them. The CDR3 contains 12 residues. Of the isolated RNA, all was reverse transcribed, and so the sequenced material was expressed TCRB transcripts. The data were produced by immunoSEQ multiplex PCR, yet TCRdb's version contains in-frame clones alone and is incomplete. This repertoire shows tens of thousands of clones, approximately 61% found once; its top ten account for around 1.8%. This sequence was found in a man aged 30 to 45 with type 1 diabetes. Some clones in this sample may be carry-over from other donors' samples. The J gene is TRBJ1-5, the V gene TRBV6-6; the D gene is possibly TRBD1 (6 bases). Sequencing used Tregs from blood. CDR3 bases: TGTGCCAGTCAGGGGTACAATCAGCCCCAGCATTTT. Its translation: CASQGYNQPQHF.